A selection of T cell receptor beta chains follows, all from one sample in a study of Graves' ophthalmopathy and Graves' hyperthyroidism. TCRdb fed the multiplex PCR reads into MiXCR, producing one record per CDR3 protein. The repertoire includes more than 300,000 distinct CDR3 sequences, 15% to 20% of them detected once, and around 2.4% sits in the top ten. The sample consisted of peripheral blood. The source is an adult woman with stable Graves' hyperthyroidism. The conserved cysteine and the conserved F or W are not part of the CDR3 here. A clone size is listed for some rows: how often the clone was seen (once, few, many), or a class if it is expanded.

size	J	V	CDR3
many	TRBJ2-7	TRBV24-1	ATSGGTGESHEQY
many	TRBJ2-2	TRBV6-2/TRBV6-3	ASSFRKNTGELF
many	TRBJ2-7	TRBV15	ATSPPGRGSPVSYEQY
many	TRBJ1-2	TRBV30	AWSVRTGGDYGYT
many	TRBJ1-1	TRBV5-1	ASSLFGQGLNTEAF
NA	TRBJ1-1	TRBV4-1	ASSQDQVTGVTEAF
many	TRBJ2-7	TRBV12-3/TRBV12-4	ASSPGARSYEQY
many	TRBJ2-7	TRBV7-8	ASSLGTSTYEQY
many	TRBJ1-1	TRBV10-3	AISESSGRLNTEAF
many	TRBJ2-2	TRBV24-1	ATSDPRQGGTGELF
many	TRBJ1-5	TRBV28	ASSRRVYQPQH
many	TRBJ1-6	TRBV20-1	SARAAGKSYNSPLH
many	TRBJ2-7	TRBV9	ASSAGGGTAGKGYEQY
NA	TRBJ1-2	TRBV6-5	ASSSLHQGKSGYT
NA	TRBJ2-7	TRBV6-1	ASRPPGRSREQY
many	TRBJ2-7	TRBV6-5	ASSSPDRVGYEQY
many	TRBJ2-7	TRBV7-8	ASSLDPLRYEQY
NA	TRBJ2-2	TRBV6-1	ASSEALQLFSGELF
many	TRBJ1-5	TRBV4-2	ASSQDRRNNQPQH
many	TRBJ2-2	TRBV6-1	ASRPPGQGTGELF
many	TRBJ1-5	TRBV27	ASSFGSYSNQPQH
NA	TRBJ2-7	TRBV4-1	ASSQGRSEQY
many	TRBJ2-2	TRBV12-3/TRBV12-4	ASSPSGNTGELF
many	TRBJ2-7	TRBV5-1	ASSPGTSGSTEQY
many	TRBJ1-6	TRBV5-5	ASSVGSHNSPLH
many	TRBJ2-5	TRBV7-6	ASSGWGGQAETQY
NA	TRBJ2-7	TRBV5-1	ASSLEWDTHPPLGEQY
many	TRBJ1-1	TRBV13	ASSPYETRAF
many	TRBJ2-7	TRBV10-3	AINDRRGYEQY
many	TRBJ2-7	TRBV11-2	ASSLKRTSGILYEQY
many	TRBJ1-6	TRBV28	ASSLRDRVSYNSPLH
many	TRBJ2-6	TRBV6-5	ASSGRTGWVAGANVLT
many	TRBJ2-5	TRBV3-1	ASSQSRTSGKETQY
many	TRBJ1-2	TRBV6-2/TRBV6-3	ASSTRTANYGYT
many	TRBJ2-2	TRBV6-1	ASSFTGGATGELF
many	TRBJ2-7	TRBV7-8	ASSRRGQELYEQY
many	TRBJ1-5	TRBV6-1	ASNKGGSPRQPQH
many	TRBJ2-7	TRBV20-1	SARNWDGRRTYEQY
many	TRBJ2-5	TRBV7-9	ASSRGSLETQY
many	TRBJ2-6	TRBV6-2/TRBV6-3	ASKLRGFSGANVLT
many	TRBJ2-4	TRBV29-1	SVEEETGAKNIKY
many	TRBJ2-7	TRBV2	ASSESPPRQGSGEQY
many	TRBJ2-7	TRBV6-1	ASSGTSGRAFYEQY
many	TRBJ1-6	TRBV20-1	SARGLGQYNSPLH
many	TRBJ1-2	TRBV25-1	ASSDLRHGYT
NA	TRBJ1-2	TRBV4-3	ASSHDYPYGYT
NA	TRBJ1-1	TRBV6-2/TRBV6-3	ASSPGWDRKMGSEAF
many	TRBJ2-7	TRBV27	ASSLKGQGSYEQY
many	TRBJ2-4	TRBV4-2	ASSQEGTSGGNIQY
many	TRBJ1-6	TRBV20-1	SARDVLQGTHNSPLH
many	TRBJ1-2	TRBV19	ATLNANYGYT
few	TRBJ2-4	TRBV20-1	SARDGEGGPTGIQY
many	TRBJ2-5	TRBV20-1	SALLVEETQY
NA	TRBJ2-7	TRBV4-3	ASSQDRTPVDYEQY
NA	TRBJ1-1	TRBV25-1	AGSDWGRQNTEAF
many	TRBJ1-1	TRBV19	ASRIRGVGTEAF
few	TRBJ1-1	TRBV29-1	SVQGFLNTEAF
many	TRBJ1-3	TRBV15	ATSRDGGFGNTIY